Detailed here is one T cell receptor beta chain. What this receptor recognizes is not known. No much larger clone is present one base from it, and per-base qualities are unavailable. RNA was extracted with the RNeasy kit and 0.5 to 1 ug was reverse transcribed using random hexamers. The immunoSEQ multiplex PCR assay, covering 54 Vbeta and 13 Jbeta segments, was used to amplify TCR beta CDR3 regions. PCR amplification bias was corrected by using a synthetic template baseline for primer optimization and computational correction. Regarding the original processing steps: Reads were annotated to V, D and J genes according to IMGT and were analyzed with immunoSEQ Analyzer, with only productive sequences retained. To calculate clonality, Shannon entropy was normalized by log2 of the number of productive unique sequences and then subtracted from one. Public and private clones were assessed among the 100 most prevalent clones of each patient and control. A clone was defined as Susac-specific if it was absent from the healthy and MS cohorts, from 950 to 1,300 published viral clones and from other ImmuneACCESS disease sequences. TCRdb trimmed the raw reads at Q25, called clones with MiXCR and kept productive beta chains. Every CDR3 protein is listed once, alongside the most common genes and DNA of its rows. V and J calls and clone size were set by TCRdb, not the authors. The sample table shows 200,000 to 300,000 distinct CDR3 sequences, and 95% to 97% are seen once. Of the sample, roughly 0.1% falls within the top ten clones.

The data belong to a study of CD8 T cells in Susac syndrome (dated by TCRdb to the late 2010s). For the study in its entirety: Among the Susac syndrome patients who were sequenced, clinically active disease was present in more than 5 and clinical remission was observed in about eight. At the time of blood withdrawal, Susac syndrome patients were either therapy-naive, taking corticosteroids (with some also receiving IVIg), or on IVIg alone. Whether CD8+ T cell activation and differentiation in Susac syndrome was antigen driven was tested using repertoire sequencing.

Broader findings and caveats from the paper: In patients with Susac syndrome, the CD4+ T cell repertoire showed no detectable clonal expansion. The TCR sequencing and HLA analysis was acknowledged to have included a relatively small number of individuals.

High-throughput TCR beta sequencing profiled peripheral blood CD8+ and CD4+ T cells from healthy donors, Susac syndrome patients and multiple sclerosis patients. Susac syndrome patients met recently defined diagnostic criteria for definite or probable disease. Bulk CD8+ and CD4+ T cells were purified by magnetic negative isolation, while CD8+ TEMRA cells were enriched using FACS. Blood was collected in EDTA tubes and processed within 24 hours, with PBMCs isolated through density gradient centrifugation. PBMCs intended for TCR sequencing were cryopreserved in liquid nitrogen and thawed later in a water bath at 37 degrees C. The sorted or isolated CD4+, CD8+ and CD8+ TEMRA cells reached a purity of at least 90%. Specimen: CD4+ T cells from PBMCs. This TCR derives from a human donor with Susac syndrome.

At the DNA level, the sequence is TGCAGTGGCGTCCAGGGTATCGATCAGCCCCAGCATTTT. It translates to CSGVQGIDQPQHF. The sequence links TRBV20-1 to TRBJ1-5; tentative D gene TRBD1, with 5 bases matching. Per the germline V gene (reference sequence), DFQATT is the CDR1 and SNEGSKA is the CDR2. V drops 7 bases and J drops 5 bases, leaving 15 bases in between. The CDR3 contains 13 residues, cysteine and phenylalanine counted. Only the CDR3 portion is preserved as DNA: 39 bases, with reading frame beginning at the first base.